The sequence of this T cell receptor (beta chain) was determined in a study of T cell responses to AZD1222 COVID-19 vaccine. Study-level points and caveats: Elevations in Spike-specific TCR breadth and depth followed administration of two AZD1222 doses. In the spike-specific TCR repertoire, nearly half reportedly target unmutated variant regions. A mostly white British donor set with more females was recruited, and clonal diversity was possibly underestimated.

Turning to this clone: What it binds is unknown.

Germline V gene data show CDR1 as SGDLS and CDR2 as YYNGEE. V lost 4 bases and J 7 bases, leaving 18 bases between the germline ends. This CDR3 spans 14 amino acids. The study pooled second doses at about 4 or about 12 weeks. TCRdb's copy holds only in-frame clones and misses some; the assay was immunoSEQ multiplex PCR. The profile covers 180,000 or so clones, with 85% to 95% appearing a single time and around 2% taken by the ten largest. Source: peripheral blood, taken 28 days after the second AZD1222 dose. The chain carries TRBV9 and TRBJ2-7; D gene unclear. The clonotype was recovered from an adult who received the AZD1222 COVID-19 vaccine. The CDR3 sequence is CASSMGQGTREQYF. The CDR3, as DNA: TGTGCCAGCAGCATGGGCCAAGGAACAAGGGAGCAGTACTTC.